The clone carrying this TCR beta chain was detected many times. What it binds is unknown. PCR was performed a second time for about 7 to 11 cycles using a sample-barcoded 5' primer and a J-beta primer mix. A template-switch adaptor that had 12 random nucleotides put a tag on each cDNA molecule. Each sample yielded at least 2.5 million CDR3-containing paired-end reads. One entry per CDR3 protein results from TCRdb running MiXCR on the 5' RACE reads. In the table there are 1.5 million to 2 million distinct CDR3 sequences, 28% of which are singletons. The sample originates from a study of blood T cells in healthy people across ages. Staff drew approximately 9.1 milliliters of peripheral blood from each donor. Trimming cost V 4 bases and J 6 bases; bases outside gene matches: 9. Per the germline V gene, CDR1 is DFQATT and CDR2 is SNEGSKA (reference sequence). The CDR3 is 14 residues long. Study-wide results and caveats: No conclusive comparison of naive versus antigen-experienced cells was possible with unsorted PBMCs.

The receptor comes from a woman aged 25 to 39 in good health. The sequenced material came from blood. The chain recombines TRBV20-1 with TRBJ1-5; 7 bases are shared with TRBD1. The CDR3 loop reads CSANRDSDGQPQHF. CDR3 DNA sequence: TGCAGTGCTAATAGGGACAGTGACGGTCAGCCCCAGCATTTT.